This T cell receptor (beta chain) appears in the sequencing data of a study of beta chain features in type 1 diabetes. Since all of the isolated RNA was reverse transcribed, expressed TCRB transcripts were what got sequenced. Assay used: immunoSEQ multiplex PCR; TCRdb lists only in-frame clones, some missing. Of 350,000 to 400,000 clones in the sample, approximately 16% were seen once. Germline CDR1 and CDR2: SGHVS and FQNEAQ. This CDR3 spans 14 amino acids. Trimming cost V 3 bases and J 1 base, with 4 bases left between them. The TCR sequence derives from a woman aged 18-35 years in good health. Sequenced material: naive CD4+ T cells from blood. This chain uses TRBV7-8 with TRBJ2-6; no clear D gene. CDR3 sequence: CASSFNSGANVLTF. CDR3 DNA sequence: TGTGCCAGCAGCTTTAATTCTGGGGCCAACGTCCTGACTTTC.